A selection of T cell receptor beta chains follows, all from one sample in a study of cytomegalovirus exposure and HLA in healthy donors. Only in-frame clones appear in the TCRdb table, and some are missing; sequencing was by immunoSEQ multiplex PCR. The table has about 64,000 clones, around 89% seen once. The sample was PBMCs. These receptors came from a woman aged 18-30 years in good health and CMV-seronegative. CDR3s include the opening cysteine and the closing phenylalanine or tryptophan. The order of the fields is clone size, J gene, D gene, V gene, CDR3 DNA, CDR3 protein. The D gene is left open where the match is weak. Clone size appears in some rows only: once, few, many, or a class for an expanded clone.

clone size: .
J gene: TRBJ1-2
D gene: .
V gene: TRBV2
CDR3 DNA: TGTGCCAGCATAAAACAGGAACTCTATGGCTACACCTTC
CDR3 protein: CASIKQELYGYTF

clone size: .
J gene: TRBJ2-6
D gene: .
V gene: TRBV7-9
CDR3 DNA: TGTGCCAGCAGCTTAGCCGGGGGGCAGGGGGCCAACGTCCTGACTTTC
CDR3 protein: CASSLAGGQGANVLTF

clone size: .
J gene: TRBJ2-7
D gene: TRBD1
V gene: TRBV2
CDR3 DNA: TGTGCCAGCAGCTTCGACAGGGGCCACGAGCAGTACTTC
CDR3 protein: CASSFDRGHEQYF

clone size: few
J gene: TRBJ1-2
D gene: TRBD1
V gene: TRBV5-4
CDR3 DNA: TGTGCCAGCACTCGACAGGGCCCGACTAACTATGGCTACACCTTC
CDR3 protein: CASTRQGPTNYGYTF

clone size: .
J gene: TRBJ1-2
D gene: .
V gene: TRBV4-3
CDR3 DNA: TGCGCCAGCAGCCGAACGGCGAGCGGGGGCTACACCTTC
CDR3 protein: CASSRTASGGYTF

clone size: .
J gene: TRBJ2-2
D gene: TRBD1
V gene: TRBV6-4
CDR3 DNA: TGTGCCAGCAGTAAAATGACAGGGGGCGGCGGCACCGGGGAGCTGTTTTTT
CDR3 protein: CASSKMTGGGGTGELFF

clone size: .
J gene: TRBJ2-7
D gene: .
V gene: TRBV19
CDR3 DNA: TGTGCCAGTAGTCCCTCCCACCGGGACATCTCCTACGAGCAGTACTTC
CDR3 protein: CASSPSHRDISYEQYF

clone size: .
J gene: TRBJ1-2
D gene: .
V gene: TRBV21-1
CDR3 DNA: TGTGCCAGCAGCAAAGCGAAGGGGGCGGACACCTTC
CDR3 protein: CASSKAKGADTF

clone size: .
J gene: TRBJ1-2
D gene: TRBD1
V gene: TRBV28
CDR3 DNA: TGTGCCAGCAGTACCACAGGGGGCTCGAGAGGCTACACCTTC
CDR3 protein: CASSTTGGSRGYTF

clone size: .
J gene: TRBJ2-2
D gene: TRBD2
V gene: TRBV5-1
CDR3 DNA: TGCGCCAGCAGCTTGGGACGGACTAGCGGTAAAACCGGGGAGCTGTTTTTT
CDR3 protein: CASSLGRTSGKTGELFF

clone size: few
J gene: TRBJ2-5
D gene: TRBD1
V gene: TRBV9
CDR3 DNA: TGTGCCAGCAGCGTAGCGACAGGGTTGAAAGAGACCCAGTACTTC
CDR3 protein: CASSVATGLKETQYF

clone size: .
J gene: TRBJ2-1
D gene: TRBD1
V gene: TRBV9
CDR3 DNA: TGTGCCAGCAGCCCGACAGGGGCTGTCTCCTACAATGAGCAGTTCTTC
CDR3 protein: CASSPTGAVSYNEQFF

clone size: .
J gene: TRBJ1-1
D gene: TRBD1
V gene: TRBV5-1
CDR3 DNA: TGCGCCACCAAGACCGGGACAGCGAACACTGAAGCTTTCTTT
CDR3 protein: CATKTGTANTEAFF

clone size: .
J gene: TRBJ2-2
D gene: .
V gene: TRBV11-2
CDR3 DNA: TGTGCCAGCAGCTTAGTGGGGGCCGCGACCGGGGAGCTGTTTTTT
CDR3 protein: CASSLVGAATGELFF

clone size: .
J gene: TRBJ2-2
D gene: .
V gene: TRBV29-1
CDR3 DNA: TGCAGCGTTGTTAGGCAGGACACCGGGGAGCTGTTTTTT
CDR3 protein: CSVVRQDTGELFF

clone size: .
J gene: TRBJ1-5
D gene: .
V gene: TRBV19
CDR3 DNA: TGTGCCAGTAGTATACTATATAGCAATCAGCCCCAGCATTTT
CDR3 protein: CASSILYSNQPQHF

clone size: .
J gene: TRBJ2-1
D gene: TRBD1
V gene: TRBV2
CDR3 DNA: TGTGCCAGCACACAGGGGCGGTACAATGAGCAGTTCTTC
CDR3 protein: CASTQGRYNEQFF

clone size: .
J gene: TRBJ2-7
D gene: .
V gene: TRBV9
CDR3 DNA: TGTGCCAGCAGCCCCGGGACTCTTGCCTACGAGCAGTACTTC
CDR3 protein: CASSPGTLAYEQYF

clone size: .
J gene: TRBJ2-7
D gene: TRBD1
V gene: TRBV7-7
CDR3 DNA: TGTGCCAGCAGCCGAGGGGACAGAGGATACGAGCAGTACTTC
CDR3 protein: CASSRGDRGYEQYF

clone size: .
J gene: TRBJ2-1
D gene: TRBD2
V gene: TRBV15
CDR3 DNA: TGTGCCACCAGCAGAGCTCCCTTGCGGGGGGGCTCCTACAATGAGCAGTTCTTC
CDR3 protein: CATSRAPLRGGSYNEQFF

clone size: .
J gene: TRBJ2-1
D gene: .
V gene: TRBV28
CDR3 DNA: TGTGCCAGCAGTTTATACACCTACAATGAGCAGTTCTTC
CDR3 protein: CASSLYTYNEQFF

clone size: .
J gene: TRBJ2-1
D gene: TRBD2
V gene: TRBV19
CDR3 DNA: TGTGCCAGTAGTATAGGTGTGACTAGCCAGGAGCAGTTCTTC
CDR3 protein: CASSIGVTSQEQFF

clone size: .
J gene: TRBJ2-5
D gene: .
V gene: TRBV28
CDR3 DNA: TGTGCCAGCAGTTCCCTAGGTGGTAGCGGTCAGGGACAGACCCAGTACTTC
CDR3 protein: CASSSLGGSGQGQTQYF

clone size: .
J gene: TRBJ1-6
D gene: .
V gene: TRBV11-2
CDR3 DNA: TGTGCCAGCAGCACACCTGATCGTTCACCCCTCCACTTT
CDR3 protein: CASSTPDRSPLHF

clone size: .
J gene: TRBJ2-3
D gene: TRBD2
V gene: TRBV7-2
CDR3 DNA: TGTGCCAGCAGCACCGGATCAGCGGGGGGGCAAGATACGCAGTATTTT
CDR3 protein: CASSTGSAGGQDTQYF